This entry features one T cell receptor (beta chain) sequence. From germline, CDR1 is MDHEN and CDR2 SYDVKM. The V end was cut by 3 bases, the J end by 2 bases, with 11 bases between. This CDR3 has 15 residues. TCR beta chains were sequenced at survey level with immunoSEQ. This table comes from immunoSEQ multiplex PCR, and its TCRdb copy is limited to in-frame clones, with some not included. The sample lists approximately 50,000 clones; over 90% were seen once. This rearrangement joins TRBV28 to TRBJ2-1; D is perhaps TRBD1 or TRBD2 (5 bases each). The clonotype originates from a man aged 35 to 55 with rheumatoid arthritis. The sequencing sample was made of PBMCs. The CDR3 nucleotides read TGTGCCAGCAGTTTGGGGGTAGCGCCCTACAATGAGCAGTTCTTC. Translated: CASSLGVAPYNEQFF.